This T cell receptor (beta chain) was found in a study of beta chain features in type 1 diabetes. This clone has only a few counts. Germline V lookup: CDR1 SNHLY, CDR2 FYNNEI. The CDR3 loop spans 14 amino acids. The V gene lost 4 bases and the J gene lost 8 bases, with 17 bases spanning the gap. Reverse transcription of all isolated RNA meant that expressed TCRB transcripts were sequenced. Repertoires were generated with immunoSEQ multiplex PCR, while TCRdb's copy carries only in-frame clones and drops some. The data show a few hundred thousand clones, 11% to 15% seen once. The sequence derives from a man younger than 45 in good health. Sequences were obtained from central memory CD4+ T cells from blood. The chain combines TRBV2 with TRBJ1-1; possible D gene TRBD1, 5 bases. The CDR3 loop is CASSVGGQSIEAFF. DNA for the CDR3: TGTGCCAGCAGTGTAGGTGGACAATCCATCGAAGCTTTCTTT.